This TCR beta chain is drawn from a study of T cells in Graves' hyperthyroidism and ophthalmopathy. Study summary: Peripheral blood specimens were obtained at initial diagnosis, prior to any treatment.

The CDR3 totals 14 residues. Germline V gene sequence: CDR1 MNHNS, CDR2 SASEGT. At least 3 on the Clinical Activity Score was recorded for ophthalmopathy patients, who also had NOSPECS grade at least 4 and duration under 3 months. Lactation, pregnancy, other autoimmune disease or uncontrolled infection excluded patients. The PBMCs were taken from roughly 10 ml of fresh peripheral blood. This clonotype was seen a few times. The junction differs from germline at one of its ends, possibly a read error. Template material for amplifying TCR beta CDR3 regions consisted of RNA transcripts. First-round RT-PCR targeting the TCR CDR3 was performed with the HTBI primer set. One entry per CDR3 protein results from TCRdb running MiXCR on the multiplex PCR reads. The table shows about 300,000 distinct CDR3 sequences, with roughly 18% occurring only once.

This clonotype was obtained from a man in his fifties with Graves' ophthalmopathy. The sample comprised blood. The chain is built from TRBV6-1 and TRBJ1-5; D call uncertain. The CDR3 is CASSKEFGNRPQHF. In nucleotides, the CDR3 is TGTGCCAGCAGTAAAGAATTTGGAAATCGGCCCCAGCATTTT.